What follows are 26 T cell receptor beta chains derived from one specimen sequenced in a study of blood T cell repertoires in COVID-19. TCRdb's copy holds only in-frame clones and misses some; the assay was immunoSEQ multiplex PCR. The data hold around 190,000 clones, with 84% observed a single time. Sequenced input: PBMCs or T cells enriched from blood (not recorded which). Source of these receptors: a woman aged 25 to 39 who had been exposed to COVID-19.

This rearrangement joins TRBV7-2 to TRBJ1-2; no reliable D call. V was trimmed by 1 base and J by 4 bases, leaving 10 bases between them. CDR1 and CDR2 from the germline V gene are SGHTA and FQGNSA. This CDR3 comprises 14 residues. The CDR3 DNA reads as TGTGCCAGCAGCTTAGATGGCAGAATCTATGGCTACACCTTC. Encoded protein: CASSLDGRIYGYTF.

This clone is a singleton in its sample. This chain joins TRBV6-5 and TRBJ2-1; 14 bases are a match to TRBD2. J gave up 10 bases and V 5 bases, and 4 bases lay outside the gene matches. CDR1 is MNHEY, CDR2 SVGAGI, per germline. The CDR3 is 14 amino acids. In DNA form, the CDR3 reads TGTGCCAGCAGTAGGAGGACTAGCGGGGGGGAGCAGTTCTTC. Translating it yields CASSRRTSGGEQFF.

This clone was counted a few times. This chain connects TRBV5-4 to TRBJ2-7, with 7 bases identical to TRBD1. Germline V CDR1 and CDR2: SGHNT, YYREEE (reference sequence). The V and J ends lost 4 bases and 2 bases, in that order; junction bases with no gene match: 9. The CDR3 contains 15 residues. The CDR3 DNA follows: TGTGCCAGCAGCCCGCGGACAGGCGATCCCTACGAGCAGTACTTC. Protein product: CASSPRTGDPYEQYF.

This rearrangement joins TRBV24-1 to TRBJ2-7; 14 positions agree with TRBD2. The junction had 14 bases not matched to a gene; V was cut back by 3 bases and J by 5 bases. The CDR3 runs to 19 residues. CDR1 KGHDR and CDR2 SFDVKD come from the germline V gene. The CDR3 DNA is TGTGCCACCAGTGATCTCAAGACTAGCGGGGGGGCCAGGAAGAACGAGCAGTACTTC. Protein: CATSDLKTSGGARKNEQYF.

This rearrangement joins TRBV30 to TRBJ1-2; tentative D call: TRBD1 (5 bases). The CDR3 totals 14 residues. The V and J ends lost 2 bases and 4 bases respectively, with 14 bases between them. Germline values: CDR1 GTSNPN, CDR2 SVGIG (reference sequence). The CDR3 sequence is CAWSSQGSGYGYTF. The DNA for the CDR3 is TGTGCCTGGAGTAGTCAGGGTTCGGGCTATGGCTACACCTTC.

The chain employs TRBV19 and TRBJ2-1; unclear D gene. The CDR3 loop spans 13 amino acids. The germline gives CDR1 LNHDA, CDR2 SQIVND (reference sequence). V lost 3 bases and J lost 8, with 11 bases in between. DNA of the CDR3: TGTGCCAGTAGTATTGCGGCAGCCCATGAGCAGTTCTTC. It translates to CASSIAAAHEQFF.

The chain joins TRBV7-6 to TRBJ1-1; tentatively, D is TRBD1 (5 bases). Between the trimmed V and J ends, which lost 5 bases and 3 bases, there was a span of 16 bases. The CDR3 length is 15 residues. From germline, CDR1 is SGHVS and CDR2 FNYEAQ. The DNA of the CDR3 is TGTGCCAGCAGCCCAGCCGGGGGGTCTTACACTGAAGCTTTCTTT. Its translation is CASSPAGGSYTEAFF.

The chain uses TRBV5-6 and TRBJ1-2; 7 positions match TRBD1. CDR1 is SGHDT and CDR2 is YYEEEE in the germline V gene. CDR3 size: 19 residues. J was trimmed by 6 bases and V by 1 base; bases with no gene match: 21. The CDR3 loop is CASSLRFSWVQGRINGYTF. CDR3 sequence (DNA): TGTGCCAGCAGCTTGCGCTTCAGTTGGGTACAGGGGAGAATAAATGGCTACACCTTC.

The count of this clone is one. The rearrangement joins TRBV19 to TRBJ1-3; 7 bases fit TRBD1. Looked up from germline, CDR1 is LNHDA and CDR2 is SQIVND (reference sequence). The CDR3 is made up of 13 amino acids. The junction had 2 bases not matched to a gene; V was cut back by 9 bases and J by 0 bases. The CDR3 is CARRGLSGNTIYF. The DNA of the CDR3 is TGTGCCAGAAGGGGGCTCTCTGGAAACACCATATATTTT.

The gene calls are TRBV5-1 and TRBJ2-7; weak D call: TRBD2 (6 bases). This CDR3 is 14 amino acids long. V was pared by 5 bases and J by 2 bases, with 14 bases between. CDR1 is SGHRS and CDR2 is YFSETQ in the germline V gene. The CDR3 region is CASRRKEGPYEQYF. CDR3 nucleotide sequence: TGCGCCAGCAGAAGGAAGGAGGGACCCTACGAGCAGTACTTC.

The genes are TRBV4-1 and TRBJ1-2; 8 bases are shared with TRBD1. Trimming at V came to 0 bases and at J to 7 bases, leaving 7 bases not matched to a gene. The CDR3 is made up of 15 amino acids. CDR1 and CDR2 (germline): MGHRA, YSYEKL. The CDR3 is CASSQDVTGGPGYTF. The CDR3 DNA reads as TGCGCCAGCAGCCAAGATGTAACAGGGGGACCTGGCTACACCTTC.

V usage is TRBV29-1 and J usage is TRBJ2-1, with 10 bases lining up with TRBD1. The CDR3 length is 12 residues. The J segment lost 10 bases and the V segment lost 7 bases, leaving 7 bases of the junction unmatched. CDR1 SQVTM and CDR2 ANQGSEA come from the germline V gene. The CDR3 protein is CSAGTGAYEQFF. CDR3 nucleotides: TGCAGCGCCGGGACAGGGGCATACGAGCAGTTCTTC.

The count of this clone is one. This chain joins TRBV3-1 (or the pseudogene TRBV3-2) and TRBJ2-7; D not resolved. The CDR3 consists of 16 residues. Germline V gives CDR1 LGHDT, CDR2 YNNKEL (reference sequence). Deletions cut 1 base from V and 0 bases from J, with 13 bases between. CDR3 residues: CASSQVVGGSSYEQYF. Here the CDR3 DNA reads TGTGCCAGCAGCCAAGTCGTTGGCGGAAGCTCCTACGAGCAGTACTTC.

The chain carries TRBV7-9 and TRBJ2-5, with D uncertain. The CDR3 is made up of 11 amino acids. Trimming shortened V by 6 bases and J by 4 bases, and 6 bases separated the two germline ends. Looked up from germline, CDR1 is SEHNR and CDR2 is FQNEAQ (reference sequence). CDR3 in amino acids: CASRLGETQYF. As DNA, the CDR3 is TGTGCCAGCAGGCTAGGAGAGACCCAGTACTTC.

V usage is TRBV7-8 and J usage is TRBJ2-2, with D perhaps matching TRBD2 (5 bases). Trimming cost V 5 bases and J 6 bases, with 10 bases left between them. The CDR3 has 13 residues. Germline-derived CDR1 and CDR2 are SGHVS and FQNEAQ. The CDR3 DNA reads TGTGCCAGCAGCATATCTAGCCCCGGGGAGCTGTTTTTT. Translation: CASSISSPGELFF.

The chain joins TRBV9 to TRBJ2-2, with D tentatively TRBD1 (6 bases). Germline V lookup: CDR1 SGDLS, CDR2 YYNGEE. Between the trimmed V and J ends, which lost 0 bases and 2 bases, there was a span of 14 bases. This CDR3 is built from 17 residues. In DNA, the CDR3 is TGTGCCAGCAGCGTAGCTCTGGGACAATCTAACACCGGGGAGCTGTTTTTT. Its protein product is CASSVALGQSNTGELFF.

The chain employs TRBV5-8 and TRBJ2-1; TRBD2 matches 11 bases. Germline-derived CDR1 and CDR2 are SGHTS and YDEGEE. This CDR3 contains 18 residues. J gave up 0 bases and V 6 bases, and 11 bases lay outside the gene matches. The CDR3 DNA sequence: TGTGCCAGCACCCGGGACCCTAGCGGGGGGACCTCCTACAATGAGCAGTTCTTC. This translates into CASTRDPSGGTSYNEQFF.

The chain carries TRBV6-5 and TRBJ1-1; 7 positions match TRBD1. CDR1 MNHEY and CDR2 SVGAGI come from the germline V gene. The ends lost 0 bases at V and 8 bases at J; junction bases unmatched: 6. There are 14 residues in the CDR3. The CDR3 region is CASSYSGDRAEAFF. The CDR3 DNA is TGTGCCAGCAGTTACTCGGGGGACAGAGCGGAAGCTTTCTTT.

This rearrangement joins TRBV27 to TRBJ1-2; possibly TRBD1 for D (5 bases). V was clipped by 6 bases and J by 1 base, with 9 bases between them. The CDR3 extends over 13 amino acids. Germline lookup yields CDR1 MNHEY and CDR2 SMNVEV (reference sequence). This CDR3 is CASRLQVNYGYTF. DNA of the CDR3: TGTGCCAGCAGGCTACAGGTTAACTATGGCTACACCTTC.

This rearrangement joins TRBV7-2 to TRBJ2-4; 7 bases agree with TRBD2. Germline-derived CDR1 and CDR2 are SGHTA and FQGNSA. The CDR3 is 15 amino acids. V gave up 1 base and J gave up 7 bases; unmatched junction bases: 7. CDR3 protein: CASSLDPLGGNIQYF. CDR3 nucleotide sequence: TGTGCCAGCAGCTTAGATCCACTCGGGGGGAACATTCAGTACTTC.

J is TRBJ1-3 and V is TRBV10-2; 10 nucleotides align to TRBD1. The CDR3 extends over 15 amino acids. The V segment lost 7 bases and the J segment 5 bases; nucleotides outside the gene matches: 8. The germline V gene has CDR1 WSHSY and CDR2 SAAADI. CDR3 nucleotide sequence: TGCGCCAGCACCCCGGGACAGGGGACGAGAAACACCATATATTTT. It specifies CASTPGQGTRNTIYF.

The V gene is TRBV7-9, the J gene TRBJ1-1; D gene uncertain. The CDR3 runs 14 residues. Germline CDR1 is SEHNR and CDR2 is FQNEAQ (reference sequence). V gave up 3 bases and J gave up 2 bases, with 10 bases separating them. The DNA for the CDR3 is TGTGCCAGCAGCTTGCCGGGATACAACACTGAAGCTTTCTTT. This gives the protein CASSLPGYNTEAFF.

This clone was recorded a few times. J is TRBJ1-2 and V is TRBV5-8; TRBD1 agrees at 10 bases. Germline V gene sequence: CDR1 SGHTS, CDR2 YDEGEE. The CDR3 has 15 residues. The J segment lost 3 bases and the V segment lost 4 bases, leaving 6 bases of the junction unmatched. The CDR3 nucleotides are TGTGCCAGCAGCGGGGACAGGGGCTTCTACTATGGCTACACCTTC. Translated, it gives CASSGDRGFYYGYTF.

The count of this clone is one. The chain recombines TRBV15 with TRBJ2-3, with a weak D call TRBD2 (7 bases). The CDR3 length is 15 residues. Trimming took 3 bases from V and 4 from J, leaving 14 bases between them. The germline CDR1 and CDR2 sequences are LNHNV and YYDKDF (reference sequence). DNA of the CDR3: TGTGCCACCAGCAGGTCGGGGGGCGGGTCAGATACGCAGTATTTT. This translates into CATSRSGGGSDTQYF.

The chain couples TRBV27 to TRBJ1-1; a possible D gene is TRBD1 (6 bases). The CDR3 covers 14 residues. Per the germline V gene, CDR1 is MNHEY and CDR2 is SMNVEV (reference sequence). The V and J ends lost 8 bases and 1 base respectively, with 14 bases between them. The CDR3 DNA reads as TGTGCCAGCCGCTCGGGGACACCGAACACTGAAGCTTTCTTT. It yields the protein CASRSGTPNTEAFF.

The V gene is TRBV5-1, the J gene TRBJ1-5, with TRBD1 matching over 7 bases. In germline, CDR1 is SGHRS, CDR2 YFSETQ. V dropped 3 bases and J dropped 4; count of bases not matched to a gene: 4. The CDR3 is 14 residues long. This CDR3 is CASSSGQPNQPQHF. For the CDR3, the DNA is TGCGCCAGCAGCTCGGGACAGCCTAATCAGCCCCAGCATTTT.